A single sample is the source of the 21 T cell receptor beta chains below, sequenced in a study of cytomegalovirus exposure and HLA in healthy donors. Primers included in the PCR were 60 Vbeta and 13 Jbeta primers. Here immunoSEQ multiplex PCR was the method, and the copy in TCRdb shows in-frame clones only, minus some. Here the sample spans roughly 140,000 clones, roughly 82% being singletons. The sequencing sample was made of PBMCs. Receptors originate from a woman in her 50s in good health and CMV-seropositive.

V gene TRBV5-8 combines with J gene TRBJ1-2; 8 bases align to TRBD1. Germline CDR1 is SGHTS and CDR2 is YDEGEE. The CDR3 runs 16 residues. V dropped 3 bases and J dropped 0; count of bases not matched to a gene: 7. The CDR3 loop reads CASSSGQGPSNYGYTF. For the CDR3, the DNA is TGTGCCAGCAGCTCCGGACAGGGCCCCTCTAACTATGGCTACACCTTC.

The sample holds a few counts of this clone. The chain joins TRBV2 to TRBJ2-1; tentative D call: TRBD2 (5 bases). This CDR3 contains 15 residues. The germline V gene encodes CDR1 SNHLY and CDR2 FYNNEI. The V end was cut by 5 bases, the J end by 1 base, with 12 bases between. In DNA, the CDR3 is TGTGCCAGCAGTTACAGATTAGCGTCCTACAATGAGCAGTTCTTC. Protein sequence: CASSYRLASYNEQFF.

The rearrangement links TRBV5-4 to TRBJ2-2; D is ambiguous. Germline V gives CDR1 SGHNT, CDR2 YYREEE (reference sequence). The V end was cut by 4 bases, the J end by 4 bases, with 11 bases between. This CDR3 has 14 amino acids. The CDR3 DNA is TGTGCCAGCAGCCCCAGAGGCTCCACCGGGGAGCTGTTTTTT. This gives the protein CASSPRGSTGELFF.

The J gene is TRBJ1-2, the V gene TRBV19, with 11 bases fitting TRBD1. CDR1 and CDR2 (germline): LNHDA, SQIVND (reference sequence). V was clipped by 3 bases and J by 4 bases; unmatched bases: 4. The CDR3 has 15 residues. The CDR3: CASSIRTGGAYGYTF. CDR3 DNA sequence: TGTGCCAGTAGTATCAGGACAGGGGGCGCCTATGGCTACACCTTC.

The chain links TRBV11-3 to TRBJ2-7; weak D call: TRBD1 (5 bases). Trimming removed 5 bases at V and 3 bases at J, with 14 bases between. Per germline, CDR1 SGHNT and CDR2 YENEEA. The CDR3 sequence is 14 residues long. In nucleotides, the CDR3 is TGTGCCAGCAGCGCCCGACAGTCATTCTACGAGCAGTACTTC. Translation: CASSARQSFYEQYF.

The chain uses TRBV30 and TRBJ2-4; TRBD1 agrees at 11 bases. The length of the CDR3 is 15 residues. Germline V gene data show CDR1 as GTSNPN and CDR2 as SVGIG (reference sequence). Trimming removed 6 bases from V and 0 bases from J; junction bases left unmatched: 4. This CDR3 reads CACADRGRAKNIQYF. The CDR3 DNA follows: TGTGCCTGTGCGGACAGGGGGCGAGCCAAAAACATTCAGTACTTC.

The J gene is TRBJ1-1, the V gene TRBV18, with 7 bases fitting TRBD1. The V gene end was trimmed by 3 bases and the J gene end by 3 bases; junction bases not matched to a gene: 13. Germline CDR1 is KGHSH and CDR2 is LQKENI. The CDR3 runs 17 residues. CDR3 bases: TGTGCCAGCTCACCGTCCGGGGGCCTCAGGGGGGACACTGAAGCTTTCTTT. Its protein product is CASSPSGGLRGDTEAFF.

This sequence joins TRBV6-4 and TRBJ2-5, with 8 bases that match TRBD1. The J call could be wrong; TRBJ2-7 is a better fit for the DNA end. This CDR3 has 18 residues. CDR1 and CDR2 from the germline V gene are MRHNA and SNTAGT. DNA of the CDR3: TGTGCCAGCAGTGACCAACCACCGGACAGGGTTGACCTCTACGAGCAGTACTTC. Amino acid sequence: CASSDQPPDRVDLYEQYF.

This clone was seen more than once but under ten times. V and J are TRBV6-1 and TRBJ2-7; 8 bases line up with TRBD1. After removal of 2 bases from V and 3 bases from J, the junction contained 3 bases not matched to a gene. Germline CDR1 MNHNS, CDR2 SASEGT. The CDR3 runs 14 residues. Here the CDR3 DNA reads TGTGCCAGCAGTGAACCCGGACAGGGCTACGAGCAGTACTTC. Its protein product is CASSEPGQGYEQYF.

This chain uses TRBV19 with TRBJ2-3, with 8 positions matching TRBD2. Germline V gives CDR1 LNHDA, CDR2 SQIVND (reference sequence). CDR3 length: 14 residues. Trimming removed 3 bases from V and 3 bases from J; junction bases left unmatched: 2. Here the CDR3 reads CASSIGGGTDTQYF. The CDR3, as DNA: TGTGCCAGTAGTATCGGGGGGGGAACAGATACGCAGTATTTT.

The sample holds one count of this clone. The chain has TRBV18 and TRBJ1-3; D is perhaps TRBD1 (6 bases). The CDR3 loop spans 15 amino acids. The ends were cut back, 3 bases at V and 4 bases at J, with 13 bases in the middle. CDR1 is KGHSH and CDR2 is LQKENI in the germline V gene. The CDR3 bases are TGTGCCAGCTCACCTGGACAGACCTCCGGAAACACCATATATTTT. Residues: CASSPGQTSGNTIYF.

The chain has TRBV6-6 and TRBJ2-7, with 11 bases lining up with TRBD1. V shed 7 bases, J shed 2 bases, and the junction held 7 bases outside the gene matches. The CDR3 is 15 residues long. Germline CDR1 is MNHNY and CDR2 is SVGAGI (reference sequence). CDR3 region: CASTPGTGGPYEQYF. CDR3 sequence (DNA): TGTGCCAGCACACCCGGGACAGGGGGTCCCTACGAGCAGTACTTC.

This clone has a handful of counts. The CDR3 coding sequence is TGTGCCAGCGCCTACACGAGGGGGTTTGAAGCTTTCTTT. This codes for CASAYTRGFEAFF. The V call is TRBV19, the J call TRBJ1-1; a weak D match, TRBD1 (6 bases). CDR3 length: 13 residues. The V end was cut by 9 bases, the J end by 7 bases, with 18 bases between. Germline-derived CDR1 and CDR2 are LNHDA and SQIVND (reference sequence).

The chain employs TRBV27 and TRBJ2-3, with D possibly TRBD2 on 6 matching bases. Germline V CDR1 and CDR2: MNHEY, SMNVEV (reference sequence). V was clipped by 10 bases and J by 4 bases, with 12 bases between them. CDR3 length equals 12 residues. CDR3 region: CATWTGADTQYF. The CDR3 bases are TGTGCCACCTGGACGGGGGCAGATACGCAGTATTTT.

The rearrangement joins TRBV15 to TRBJ1-5; TRBD1 is a possible D gene (6 bases). V was pared by 0 bases and J by 7 bases, with 13 bases between. CDR3 size: 15 residues. Per the germline V gene, CDR1 is LNHNV and CDR2 is YYDKDF (reference sequence). The CDR3, as DNA: TGTGCCACCAGCAGAGACAGGGGAGTGAAACAGCCCCAGCATTTT. Protein sequence: CATSRDRGVKQPQHF. Using reference TRBV15 and TRBJ1-5 for the parts outside the CDR3, the full variable domain is DAMVIQNPRYQVTQFGKPVTLSCSQTLNHNVMYWYQQKSSQAPKLLFHYYDKDFNNEADTPDNFQSRRPNTSFCFLDIRSPGLGDTAMYLCATSRDRGVKQPQHFGDGTRLSIL.

The rearrangement uses TRBV6-6 and TRBJ2-7, with 8 bases that match TRBD1. Trimming at V came to 6 bases and at J to 4 bases, leaving 11 bases not matched to a gene. This CDR3 region has 15 residues. CDR1 and CDR2 from the germline V gene are MNHNY and SVGAGI (reference sequence). CDR3 residues: CASSSRQGQLYEQYF. The CDR3 DNA sequence: TGTGCCAGCAGCTCCAGACAGGGGCAATTGTACGAGCAGTACTTC.

This clone was observed a single time. V is TRBV2 and J is TRBJ2-1; 8 positions agree with TRBD2. The CDR3 spans 16 residues. Per germline, CDR1 SNHLY and CDR2 FYNNEI. V shed 4 bases, J shed 7 bases, and the junction held 12 bases outside the gene matches. The CDR3 is CASSAPGAGVGNEQFF. The DNA of the CDR3 is TGTGCCAGCAGTGCCCCGGGAGCGGGGGTAGGGAATGAGCAGTTCTTC.

The chain is built from TRBV10-2 and TRBJ2-7, with D unclear. Per germline, CDR1 WSHSY and CDR2 SAAADI. The CDR3 is 13 amino acids. V lost 7 bases, J lost 0 bases, and 10 bases lay in between. This CDR3 is CASKDRSSYEQYF. The DNA of the CDR3 is TGCGCCAGCAAAGACCGGAGCTCCTACGAGCAGTACTTC.

The chain has TRBV18 and TRBJ2-3, with no clear D. From germline, CDR1 is KGHSH and CDR2 LQKENI. Trimming pared 2 bases from V and 3 bases from J, leaving 9 bases between. The CDR3 is made up of 14 amino acids. The CDR3 here is CASSPLPGTDTQYF. The CDR3 DNA is TGTGCCAGCTCACCATTACCCGGTACAGATACGCAGTATTTT.

Of note for this clone: Other nucleotide sequences from this sample produce the same CDR3. The J gene is TRBJ2-3, the V gene TRBV13; D unclear. Germline V CDR1 and CDR2: PRHDT, FYEKMQ (reference sequence). The CDR3 is 12 amino acids. Trimming took off 0 bases at V and 6 bases at J, with 4 bases between the two ends. The CDR3: CASSLGRDTQYF. Here the CDR3 DNA reads TGTGCCAGCAGCTTAGGCCGGGATACGCAGTATTTT.

This chain connects TRBV4-1 to TRBJ1-5; 9 bases are a match to TRBD1. In germline, CDR1 is MGHRA, CDR2 YSYEKL. The CDR3 spans 16 residues. Trimming cost V 0 bases and J 5 bases; bases outside gene matches: 5. The CDR3 is CASSQEITGGYQPQHF. The DNA for the CDR3 is TGCGCCAGCAGCCAAGAAATTACAGGGGGCTATCAGCCCCAGCATTTT.